The 21 T cell receptor beta chains below were found in one sample sequenced in a study of human T cells and chemical hapten exposure (dated by TCRdb to 2020 to 2023). The time point label of this sample denotes: patch test 2, 6 weeks after DPC sensitization. According to the study, the label for this sample's treatment or condition signals: therapeutic diphenylcyclopropenone sensitization with weekly scalp DPC. Libraries were prepared through RACE. The sequencing machine was a NextSeq 500. TCRdb trimmed the raw reads at Q25, called clones with MiXCR and kept productive beta chains. Under each unique CDR3 protein, matching rows form one entry showing the most common genes and DNA. This sample holds around 100,000 distinct CDR3 sequences; over 10% were observed only once. 3.2% of the sample is in the top ten clones. The specimen comprised whole blood, sampled in connection with sensitization to the hapten diphenylcyclopropenone (DPC). The receptor source for this set is a woman between 40 and 55 years old with alopecia areata. Some clones in this sample may be carry-over from other donors' samples.

The rearrangement joins TRBV6-2 or TRBV6-3 to TRBJ1-2, with D unclear. The V and J ends lost 6 bases and 2 bases respectively, with 7 bases between them. This CDR3 is built from 12 residues. CDR1 and CDR2 from the germline V gene are MNHEY and SVGEGT. The CDR3, as DNA: TGTGCCAGCAGGGAGGTCAACTATGGCTACACCTTC. Its translation: CASREVNYGYTF.

This clonotype was counted a few times. The V and J genes are TRBV6-2 or TRBV6-3 and TRBJ1-5, with 9 bases aligning to TRBD1. The CDR3 consists of 14 residues. V dropped 5 bases and J dropped 6; count of bases not matched to a gene: 5. CDR1 MNHEY and CDR2 SVGEGT come from the germline V gene. The DNA of the CDR3 is TGTGCCAGCAGTGGCGGACAGGGGATTCAGCCCCAGCATTTT. Translation gives CASSGGQGIQPQHF.

The chain uses TRBV19 and TRBJ2-1; D remains unclear. This CDR3 is built from 14 residues. Trimming pared 3 bases from V and 7 bases from J, leaving 13 bases between. Looked up from germline, CDR1 is LNHDA and CDR2 is SQIVND (reference sequence). DNA of the CDR3: TGTGCCAGTAGTATCGGCCCCCAAGGGAATGAGCAGTTCTTC. Translated: CASSIGPQGNEQFF.

The chain joins TRBV2 to TRBJ2-3; TRBD2 matches at 11 bases. Trimming removed 6 bases from V and 2 bases from J; junction bases left unmatched: 7. CDR1 and CDR2 (germline): SNHLY, FYNNEI. The CDR3 consists of 16 residues. CDR3: CASRDSGRANTDTQYF. CDR3 bases: TGTGCCAGCAGAGATAGCGGGAGGGCCAACACAGATACGCAGTATTTT. The whole variable domain, filled in from reference TRBV2 and TRBJ2-3, reads EPEVTQTPSHQVTQMGQEVILRCVPISNHLYFYWYRQILGQKVEFLVSFYNNEISEKSEIFDDQFSVERPDGSNFTLKIRSTKLEDSAMYFCASRDSGRANTDTQYFGPGTRLTVL.

The chain employs TRBV7-9 and TRBJ2-3; D ambiguous. CDR1 and CDR2 from the germline V gene are SEHNR and FQNEAQ (reference sequence). V lost 1 base and J lost 2, with 10 bases in between. This CDR3 is 15 amino acids long. CDR3 coding DNA: TGTGCCAGCAGCTTAGGTGGCCCTCTCACAGATACGCAGTATTTT. It yields the protein CASSLGGPLTDTQYF.

In this sample, this clonotype turned up a few times. The V and J genes are TRBV3-1 and TRBJ1-1; D is unresolved. The CDR3 spans 14 residues. The ends were cut back, 6 bases at V and 1 base at J, with 12 bases in the middle. Germline values: CDR1 LGHDT, CDR2 YNNKEL (reference sequence). Here the CDR3 DNA reads TGTGCCAGCAGTCCCCCGGGTACGAACACTGAAGCTTTCTTT. This codes for CASSPPGTNTEAFF.

This clonotype was observed at least ten times. The chain is built from TRBV11-2 and TRBJ2-6; D unclear. The CDR3 totals 13 residues. Trimming stripped 5 bases from V and 3 bases from J, with 5 bases between. CDR1 and CDR2 from the germline V gene are SGHAT and FQNNGV. In DNA form, the CDR3 reads TGTGCCAGCAGCGTAGGTGGGGCCAACGTCCTGACTTTC. Translated: CASSVGGANVLTF. Full variable domain (rest looked up from reference TRBV11-2 and TRBJ2-6): EAGVAQSPRYKIIEKRQSVAFWCNPISGHATLYWYQQILGQGPKLLIQFQNNGVVDDSQLPKDRFSAERLKGVDSTLKIQPAKLEDSAVYLCASSVGGANVLTFGAGSRLTVL.

This clonotype came up a few times. The chain uses TRBV28 and TRBJ2-7; TRBD1 aligns across 9 bases. The CDR3 runs to 15 residues. From germline, CDR1 is MDHEN and CDR2 SYDVKM. Trimming took 2 bases from V and 12 from J; bases not matched to a gene: 14. CDR3 sequence reads: CASSLGRTGVPGGYF. In DNA, the CDR3 is TGTGCCAGCAGTTTAGGGCGGACAGGGGTTCCAGGGGGGTACTTC. The full variable domain, its missing parts supplied by reference TRBV28 and TRBJ2-7, is DVKVTQSSRYLVKRTGEKVFLECVQDMDHENMFWYRQDPGLGLRLIYFSYDVKMKEKGDIPEGYSVSREKKERFSLILESASTNQTSMYLCASSLGRTGVPGGYFGPGTRLTVT.

This clonotype was seen a handful of times. The V gene is TRBV5-5, the J gene TRBJ2-3, with unresolved D. V gave up 3 bases and J gave up 0 bases, with 8 bases separating them. CDR1 SGHKS and CDR2 YYEKEE come from the germline V gene (reference sequence). The CDR3 totals 14 residues. CDR3 coding DNA: TGTGCCAGCAGCTCCCCGACAAGCACAGATACGCAGTATTTT. Protein sequence: CASSSPTSTDTQYF.

This clonotype has ten or more counts. The chain employs TRBV7-9 and TRBJ1-1; 8 bases fit TRBD1. The junction had 9 bases not matched to a gene; V was cut back by 5 bases and J by 10 bases. The germline CDR1 and CDR2 sequences are SEHNR and FQNEAQ (reference sequence). This CDR3 region has 13 residues. The CDR3 nucleotides are TGTGCCAGCAGCCCAAGACAGGGGTCGATAGCTTTCTTT. It is translated as CASSPRQGSIAFF.

This clonotype was counted a few times. The chain is built from TRBV6-2 or TRBV6-3 and TRBJ2-1, with D tentatively TRBD1 or TRBD2 (6 bases each). This CDR3 comprises 14 residues. The V gene lost 4 bases and the J gene lost 2 bases, with 9 bases spanning the gap. Germline CDR1 MNHEY, CDR2 SVGEGT. CDR3 residues: CASSWGATYNEQFF. In DNA form, the CDR3 reads TGTGCCAGCAGTTGGGGGGCCACCTACAATGAGCAGTTCTTC.

The table lists this clonotype with a few counts. The V call is TRBV12-3 or TRBV12-4, the J call TRBJ2-5; TRBD1 matches at 10 bases. The J segment lost 2 bases and the V segment lost 6 bases, leaving 6 bases of the junction unmatched. This CDR3 is 15 amino acids long. The CDR3 reads CASRGDRGVQETQYF. The CDR3 DNA reads TGTGCCAGCAGGGGGGACAGGGGAGTTCAAGAGACCCAGTACTTC.

Concerning this clonotype itself: A clone one base away is much larger, so this may be a read error. This chain links TRBV2 with TRBJ1-1; tentative D call: TRBD1 (6 bases). Germline CDR1 SNHLY, CDR2 FYNNEI. This CDR3 contains 15 residues. The CDR3 region is CPSRAATGLHTEAFF. The CDR3 DNA is TGTCCCAGCAGAGCTGCGACAGGCCTTCATACTGAAGCTTTCTTT.

V usage is TRBV29-1 and J usage is TRBJ2-7; 11 nucleotides agree with TRBD2. The germline V gene has CDR1 SQVTM and CDR2 ANQGSEA. The V segment lost 6 bases and the J segment 0 bases; nucleotides outside the gene matches: 4. This CDR3 is 14 amino acids long. The CDR3: CSVGLAVDSYEQYF. The CDR3 DNA follows: TGCAGCGTGGGACTAGCGGTCGACTCCTACGAGCAGTACTTC.

This clonotype has at least ten counts. This chain links TRBV6-5 with TRBJ2-1; perhaps TRBD2 as D (6 bases). The CDR3 is 16 amino acids. V was shortened by 6 bases and J by 4 bases, with 19 bases between the two germline ends. Germline-derived CDR1 and CDR2 are MNHEY and SVGAGI. CDR3 amino acids: CASRPPLTGDYNEQFF. For the CDR3, the DNA is TGTGCCAGCAGACCCCCCCTGACGGGGGATTACAATGAGCAGTTCTTC.

This clonotype was found a few times. J is TRBJ2-7 and V is TRBV20-1, with TRBD2 matching 7 bases. CDR1 and CDR2 from the germline V gene are DFQATT and SNEGSKA (reference sequence). V lost 3 bases and J lost 5; bases outside the gene matches: 19. The CDR3 sequence is 17 residues long. This CDR3 reads CSASGSYAGGRPNEQYF. The DNA of the CDR3 is TGCAGTGCTAGTGGGTCCTACGCGGGCGGGAGACCCAACGAGCAGTACTTC.

The sample holds a few counts of this clonotype. V gene TRBV11-2 combines with J gene TRBJ2-3; the D gene is possibly TRBD1 (6 bases). The CDR3 extends over 17 amino acids. CDR1 is SGHAT and CDR2 is FQNNGV in the germline V gene. Deletions cut 1 base from V and 1 base from J, with 15 bases between. The CDR3 reads CASSLVGARHRTDTQYF. CDR3 DNA sequence: TGTGCCAGCAGCTTAGTGGGGGCGAGACACCGCACAGATACGCAGTATTTT.

The chain combines TRBV9 with TRBJ2-7, with D possibly called TRBD1 or TRBD2 (6 bases each). Trimming took off 0 bases at V and 2 bases at J, with 9 bases between the two ends. The CDR3 is 14 amino acids. CDR1 SGDLS and CDR2 YYNGEE come from the germline V gene. The CDR3 nucleotides are TGTGCCAGCAGCGTAGAGGGGGAGGCCTACGAGCAGTACTTC. It is translated as CASSVEGEAYEQYF.

This clonotype was detected many times. The rearrangement uses TRBV6-5 and TRBJ2-2; D unresolved. V gave up 0 bases and J gave up 7 bases, with 3 bases separating them. Germline assignment: CDR1 MNHEY and CDR2 SVGAGI. The CDR3 contains 12 residues. The DNA for the CDR3 is TGTGCCAGCAGTTACTCGGTCGGGGAGCTGTTTTTT. Protein product: CASSYSVGELFF.

The CDR3 reads CSARDPGQGAETQYF. CDR3 bases: TGCAGTGCTAGAGACCCCGGGCAGGGGGCGGAGACCCAGTACTTC. The rearrangement joins TRBV20-1 to TRBJ2-5, with 8 bases that match TRBD1. The V and J ends lost 0 bases and 5 bases, in that order; junction bases with no gene match: 8. The CDR3 extends over 15 amino acids. Per the germline V gene, CDR1 is DFQATT and CDR2 is SNEGSKA (reference sequence).

The rearrangement joins TRBV2 to TRBJ2-5, with 7 nucleotides matching TRBD1. Germline loops: CDR1 SNHLY, CDR2 FYNNEI. V trimming: 6 bases; J trimming: 0 bases; junction bases outside the gene matches: 4. This CDR3 spans 14 amino acids. The CDR3 DNA sequence: TGTGCCAGCAGGGGACAGAAGTACCAAGAGACCCAGTACTTC. Amino acids: CASRGQKYQETQYF.